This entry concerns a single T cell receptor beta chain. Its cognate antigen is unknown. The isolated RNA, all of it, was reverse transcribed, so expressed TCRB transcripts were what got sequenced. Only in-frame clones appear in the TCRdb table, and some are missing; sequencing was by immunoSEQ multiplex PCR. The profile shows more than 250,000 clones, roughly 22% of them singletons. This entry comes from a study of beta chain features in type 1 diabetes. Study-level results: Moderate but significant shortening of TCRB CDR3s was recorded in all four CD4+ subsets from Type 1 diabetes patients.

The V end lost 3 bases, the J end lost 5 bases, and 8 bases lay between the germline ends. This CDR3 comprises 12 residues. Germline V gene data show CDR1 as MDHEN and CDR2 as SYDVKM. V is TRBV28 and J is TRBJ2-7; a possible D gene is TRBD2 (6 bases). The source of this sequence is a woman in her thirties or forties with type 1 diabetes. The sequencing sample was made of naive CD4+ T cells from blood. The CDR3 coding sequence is TGTGCCAGCAGTTTGGGGGGACACGAGCAGTACTTC. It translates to CASSLGGHEQYF.